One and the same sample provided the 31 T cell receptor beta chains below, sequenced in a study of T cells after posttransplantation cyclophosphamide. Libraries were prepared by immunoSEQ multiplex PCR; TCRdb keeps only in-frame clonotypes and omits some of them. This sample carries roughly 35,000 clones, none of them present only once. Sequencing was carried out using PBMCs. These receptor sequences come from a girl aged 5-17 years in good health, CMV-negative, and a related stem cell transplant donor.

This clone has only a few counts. CDR3: CASSLGSLEVEQFF. CDR3 bases: TGTGCCAGCAGCTTAGGAAGCCTTGAAGTCGAGCAGTTCTTC. The V and J genes are TRBV7-8 and TRBJ2-1; D is unresolved. Trimming shortened V by 1 base and J by 10 bases, and 14 bases separated the two germline ends. CDR1 SGHVS and CDR2 FQNEAQ come from the germline V gene. This CDR3 has 14 residues.

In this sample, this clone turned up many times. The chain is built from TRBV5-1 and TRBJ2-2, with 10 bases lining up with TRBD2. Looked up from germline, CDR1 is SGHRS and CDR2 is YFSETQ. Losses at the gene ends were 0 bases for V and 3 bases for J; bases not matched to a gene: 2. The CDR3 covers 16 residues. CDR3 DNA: TGCGCCAGCAGCTTGGTTCTAGCGGGAGACACCGGGGAGCTGTTTTTT. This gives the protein CASSLVLAGDTGELFF.

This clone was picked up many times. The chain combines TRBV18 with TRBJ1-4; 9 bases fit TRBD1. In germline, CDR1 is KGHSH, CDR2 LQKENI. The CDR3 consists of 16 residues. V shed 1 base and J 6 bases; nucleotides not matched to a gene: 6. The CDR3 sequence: CASSPQAWTGDEKLFF. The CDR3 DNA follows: TGTGCCAGCTCACCACAGGCCTGGACAGGGGATGAAAAACTGTTTTTT. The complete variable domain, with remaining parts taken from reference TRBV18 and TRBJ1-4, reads NAGVMQNPRHLVRRRGQEARLRCSPMKGHSHVYWYRQLPEEGLKFMVYLQKENIIDESGMPKERFSAEFPKEGPSILRIQQVVRGDSAAYFCASSPQAWTGDEKLFFGSGTQLSVL.

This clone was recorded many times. This chain's CDR3 is CASSMGQINSNQPQHF. The CDR3 DNA reads as TGTGCCAGTAGTATGGGGCAGATAAATAGCAATCAGCCCCAGCATTTT. The chain uses TRBV19 and TRBJ1-5, with D possibly TRBD1 on 5 matching bases. This CDR3 is built from 16 residues. The ends were cut back, 3 bases at V and 0 bases at J, with 12 bases in the middle. Germline V gene sequence: CDR1 LNHDA, CDR2 SQIVND (reference sequence).

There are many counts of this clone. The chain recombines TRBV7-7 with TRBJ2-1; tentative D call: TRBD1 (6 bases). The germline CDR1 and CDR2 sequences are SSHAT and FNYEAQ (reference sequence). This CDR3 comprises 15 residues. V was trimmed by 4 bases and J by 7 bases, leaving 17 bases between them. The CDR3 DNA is TGTGCCAGCAGCTATGACAGGTCCCAGGGGAATGAGCAGTTCTTC. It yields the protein CASSYDRSQGNEQFF. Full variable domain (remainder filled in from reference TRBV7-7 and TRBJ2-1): GAGVSQSPRYKVTKRGQDVTLRCDPISSHATLYWYQQALGQGPEFLTYFNYEAQPDKSGLPSDRFSAERPEGSISTLTIQRTEQRDSAMYRCASSYDRSQGNEQFFGPGTRLTVL.

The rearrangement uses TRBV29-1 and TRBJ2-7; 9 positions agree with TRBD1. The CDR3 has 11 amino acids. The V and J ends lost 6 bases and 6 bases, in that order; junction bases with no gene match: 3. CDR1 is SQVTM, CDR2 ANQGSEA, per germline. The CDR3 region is CSVAQGAEQYF. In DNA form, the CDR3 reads TGCAGCGTCGCACAGGGGGCCGAGCAGTACTTC.

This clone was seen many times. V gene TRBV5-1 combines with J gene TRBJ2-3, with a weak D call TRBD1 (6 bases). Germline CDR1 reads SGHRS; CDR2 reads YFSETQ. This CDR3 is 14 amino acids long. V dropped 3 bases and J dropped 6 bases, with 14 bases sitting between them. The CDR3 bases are TGCGCCAGCAGCTCGATGGGTCAGGGGGATACGCAGTATTTT. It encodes CASSSMGQGDTQYF. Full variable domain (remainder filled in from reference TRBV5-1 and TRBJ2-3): KAGVTQTPRYLIKTRGQQVTLSCSPISGHRSVSWYQQTPGQGLQFLFEYFSETQRNKGNFPGRFSGRQFSNSRSEMNVSTLELGDSALYLCASSSMGQGDTQYFGPGTRLTVL.

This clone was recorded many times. CDR3 in amino acids: CASRLNRGNIQYF. CDR3 DNA sequence: TGTGCCAGTCGCTTAAACAGGGGAAACATTCAGTACTTC. The chain uses TRBV6-5 and TRBJ2-4; 7 bases match TRBD1. The germline CDR1 and CDR2 sequences are MNHEY and SVGAGI. CDR3 size: 13 residues. V shed 9 bases, J shed 6 bases, and the junction held 8 bases outside the gene matches.

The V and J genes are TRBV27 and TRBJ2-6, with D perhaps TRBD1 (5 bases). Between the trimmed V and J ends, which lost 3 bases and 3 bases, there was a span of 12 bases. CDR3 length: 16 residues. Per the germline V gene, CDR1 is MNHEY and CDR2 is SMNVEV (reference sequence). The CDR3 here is CASSLQGVFGANVLTF. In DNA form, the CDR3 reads TGTGCCAGCAGTTTGCAAGGGGTATTTGGGGCCAACGTCCTGACTTTC. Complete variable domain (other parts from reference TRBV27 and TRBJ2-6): EAQVTQNPRYLITVTGKKLTVTCSQNMNHEYMSWYRQDPGLGLRQIYYSMNVEVTDKGDVPEGYKVSRKEKRNFPLILESPSPNQTSLYFCASSLQGVFGANVLTFGAGSRLTVL.

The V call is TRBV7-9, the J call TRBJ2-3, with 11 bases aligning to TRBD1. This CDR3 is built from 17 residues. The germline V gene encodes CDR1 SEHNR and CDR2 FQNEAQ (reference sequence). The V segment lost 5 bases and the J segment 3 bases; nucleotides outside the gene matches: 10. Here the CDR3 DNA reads TGTGCCAGCAGCCCGAACCTAGGACAGGGGGCAACAGATACGCAGTATTTT. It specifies CASSPNLGQGATDTQYF. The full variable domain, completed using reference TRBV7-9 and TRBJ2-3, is DTGVSQNPRHKITKRGQNVTFRCDPISEHNRLYWYRQTLGQGPEFLTYFQNEAQLEKSRLLSDRFSAERPKGSFSTLEIQRTEQGDSAMYLCASSPNLGQGATDTQYFGPGTRLTVL.

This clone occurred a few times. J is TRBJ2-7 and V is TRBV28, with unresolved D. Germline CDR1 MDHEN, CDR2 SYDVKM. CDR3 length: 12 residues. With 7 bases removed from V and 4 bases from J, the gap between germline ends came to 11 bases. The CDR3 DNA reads TGTGCCAGCACCAACAGTGTTTACGAGCAGTACTTC. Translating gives CASTNSVYEQYF.

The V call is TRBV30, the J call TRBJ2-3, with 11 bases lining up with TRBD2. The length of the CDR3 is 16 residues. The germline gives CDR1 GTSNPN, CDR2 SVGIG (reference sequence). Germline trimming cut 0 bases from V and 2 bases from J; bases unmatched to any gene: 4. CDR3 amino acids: CAWSVGLAGNTDTQYF. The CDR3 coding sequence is TGTGCCTGGAGTGTAGGACTAGCGGGTAACACAGATACGCAGTATTTT.

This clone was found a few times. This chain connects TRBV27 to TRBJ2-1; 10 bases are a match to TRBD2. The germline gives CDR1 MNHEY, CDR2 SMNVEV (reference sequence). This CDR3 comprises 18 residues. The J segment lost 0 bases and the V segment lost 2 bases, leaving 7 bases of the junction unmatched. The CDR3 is CASSLRGLAASSYNEQFF. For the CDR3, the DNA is TGTGCCAGCAGTTTAAGAGGACTAGCGGCGAGCTCCTACAATGAGCAGTTCTTC.

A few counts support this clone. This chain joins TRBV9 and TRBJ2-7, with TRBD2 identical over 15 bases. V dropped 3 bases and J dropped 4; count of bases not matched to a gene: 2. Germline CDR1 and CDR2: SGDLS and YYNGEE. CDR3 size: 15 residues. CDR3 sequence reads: CASSGTSGRAYEQYF. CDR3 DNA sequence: TGTGCCAGCAGCGGGACTAGCGGGAGGGCATACGAGCAGTACTTC.

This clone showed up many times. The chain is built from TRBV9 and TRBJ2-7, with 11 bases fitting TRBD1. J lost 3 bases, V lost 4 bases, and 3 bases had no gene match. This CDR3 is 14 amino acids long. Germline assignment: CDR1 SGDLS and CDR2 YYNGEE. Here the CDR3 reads CASSTGTGGYEQYF. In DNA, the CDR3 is TGTGCCAGCAGCACCGGGACAGGGGGCTACGAGCAGTACTTC. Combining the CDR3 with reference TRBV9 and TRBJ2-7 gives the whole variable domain DSGVTQTPKHLITATGQRVTLRCSPRSGDLSVYWYQQSLDQGLQFLIQYYNGEERAKGNILERFSAQQFPDLHSELNLSSLELGDSALYFCASSTGTGGYEQYFGPGTRLTVT.

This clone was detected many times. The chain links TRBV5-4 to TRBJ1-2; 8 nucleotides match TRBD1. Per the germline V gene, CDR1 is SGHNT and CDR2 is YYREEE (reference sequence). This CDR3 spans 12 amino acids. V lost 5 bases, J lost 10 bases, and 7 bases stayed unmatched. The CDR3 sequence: CASRGSGGIYTF. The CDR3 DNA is TGTGCCAGCAGAGGGTCAGGGGGCATCTACACCTTC.

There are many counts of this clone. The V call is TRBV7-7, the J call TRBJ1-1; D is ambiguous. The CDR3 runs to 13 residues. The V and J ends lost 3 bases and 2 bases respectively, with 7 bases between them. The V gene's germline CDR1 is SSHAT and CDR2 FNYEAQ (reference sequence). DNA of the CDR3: TGTGCCAGCAGCTTGGGCAGAAACACTGAAGCTTTCTTT. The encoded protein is CASSLGRNTEAFF.

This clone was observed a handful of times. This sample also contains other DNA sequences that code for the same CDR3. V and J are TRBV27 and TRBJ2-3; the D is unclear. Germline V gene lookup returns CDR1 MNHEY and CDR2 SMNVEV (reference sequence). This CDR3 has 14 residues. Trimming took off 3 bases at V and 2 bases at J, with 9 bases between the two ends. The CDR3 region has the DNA TGTGCCAGCAGTTTTTGGCAAGACACAGATACGCAGTATTTT. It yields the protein CASSFWQDTDTQYF.

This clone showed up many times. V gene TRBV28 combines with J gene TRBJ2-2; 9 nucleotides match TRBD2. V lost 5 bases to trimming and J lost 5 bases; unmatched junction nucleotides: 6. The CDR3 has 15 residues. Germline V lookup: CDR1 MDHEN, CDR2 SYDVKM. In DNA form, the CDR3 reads TGTGCCAGCAGTATTGGCGGGGGGGAAACCGGGGAGCTGTTTTTT. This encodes CASSIGGGETGELFF.

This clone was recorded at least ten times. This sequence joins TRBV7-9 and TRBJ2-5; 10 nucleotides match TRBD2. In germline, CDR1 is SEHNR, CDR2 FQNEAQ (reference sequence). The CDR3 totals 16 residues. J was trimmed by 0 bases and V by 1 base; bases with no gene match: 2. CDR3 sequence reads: CASSLVLAGYQETQYF. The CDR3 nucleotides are TGTGCCAGCAGCTTAGTACTAGCGGGATACCAAGAGACCCAGTACTTC.

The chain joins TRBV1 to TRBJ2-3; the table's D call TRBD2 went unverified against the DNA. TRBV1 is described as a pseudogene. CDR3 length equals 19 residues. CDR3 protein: CTSSQVLAGAASSTDTQYF. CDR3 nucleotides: TGCACCAGCAGCCAAGTGCTCGCGGGAGCGGCCTCTAGCACAGATACGCAGTATTTT.

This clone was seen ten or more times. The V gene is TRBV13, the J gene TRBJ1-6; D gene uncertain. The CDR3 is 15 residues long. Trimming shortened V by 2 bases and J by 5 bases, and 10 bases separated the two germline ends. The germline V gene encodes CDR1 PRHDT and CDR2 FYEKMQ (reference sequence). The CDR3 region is CASSLMRADNSPLHF. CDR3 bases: TGTGCCAGCAGCTTAATGAGGGCAGATAATTCACCCCTCCACTTT.

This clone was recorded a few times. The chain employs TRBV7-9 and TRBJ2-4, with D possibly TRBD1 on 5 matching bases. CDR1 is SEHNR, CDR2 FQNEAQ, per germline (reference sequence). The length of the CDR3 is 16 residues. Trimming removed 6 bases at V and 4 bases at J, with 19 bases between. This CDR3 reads CASRTNYRKKKNIQYF. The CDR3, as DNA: TGTGCCAGCAGAACAAACTACAGGAAAAAGAAAAACATTCAGTACTTC.

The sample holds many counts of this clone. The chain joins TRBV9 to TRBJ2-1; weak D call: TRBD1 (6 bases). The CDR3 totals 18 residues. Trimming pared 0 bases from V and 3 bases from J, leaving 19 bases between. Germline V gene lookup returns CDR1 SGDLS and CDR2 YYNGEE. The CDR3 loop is CASSVALRTGHVYNEQFF. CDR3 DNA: TGTGCCAGCAGCGTAGCTCTCCGAACGGGACACGTCTACAATGAGCAGTTCTTC.

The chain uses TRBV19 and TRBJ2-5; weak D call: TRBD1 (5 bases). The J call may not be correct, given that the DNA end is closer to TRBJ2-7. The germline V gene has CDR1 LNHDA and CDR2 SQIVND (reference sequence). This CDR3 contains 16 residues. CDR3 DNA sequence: TGTGCCAGTAGTATAGACCGGACACCTGAAACCTACGAGCAGTACTTC. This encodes CASSIDRTPETYEQYF.

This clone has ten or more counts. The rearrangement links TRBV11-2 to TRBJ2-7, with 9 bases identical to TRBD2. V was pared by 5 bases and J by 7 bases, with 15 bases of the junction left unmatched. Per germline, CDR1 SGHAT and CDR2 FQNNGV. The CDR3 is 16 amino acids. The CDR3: CASSRGPWREGGEQYF. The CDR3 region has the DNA TGTGCCAGCAGCCGAGGCCCTTGGCGGGAGGGCGGGGAGCAGTACTTC.

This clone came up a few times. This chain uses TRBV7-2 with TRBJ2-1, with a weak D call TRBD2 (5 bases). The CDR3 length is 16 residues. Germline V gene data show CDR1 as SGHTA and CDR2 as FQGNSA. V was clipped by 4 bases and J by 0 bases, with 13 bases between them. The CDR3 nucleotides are TGTGCCAGCAGCTCTGTAAGCGGCCACTCCTACAATGAGCAGTTCTTC. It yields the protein CASSSVSGHSYNEQFF.

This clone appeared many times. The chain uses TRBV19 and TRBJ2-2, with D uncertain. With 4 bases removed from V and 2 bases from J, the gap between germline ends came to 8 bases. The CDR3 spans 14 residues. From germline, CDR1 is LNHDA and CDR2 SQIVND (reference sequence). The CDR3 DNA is TGTGCCAGTAGTACAACGGGTAACACCGGGGAGCTGTTTTTT. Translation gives CASSTTGNTGELFF.

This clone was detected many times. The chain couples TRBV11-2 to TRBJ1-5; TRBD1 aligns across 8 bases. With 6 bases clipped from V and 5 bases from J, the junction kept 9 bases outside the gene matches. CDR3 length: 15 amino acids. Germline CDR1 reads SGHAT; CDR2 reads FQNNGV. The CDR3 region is CASRSGGSGYQPQHF. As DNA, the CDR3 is TGTGCCAGCAGATCAGGGGGCAGCGGATATCAGCCCCAGCATTTT.

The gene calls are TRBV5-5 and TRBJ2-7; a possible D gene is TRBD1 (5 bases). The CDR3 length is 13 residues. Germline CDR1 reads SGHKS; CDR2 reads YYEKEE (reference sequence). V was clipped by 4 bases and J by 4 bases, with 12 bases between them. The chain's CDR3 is CASSPPDSYEQYF. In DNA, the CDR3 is TGTGCCAGCAGCCCTCCCGACAGTTACGAGCAGTACTTC.

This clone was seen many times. The CDR3 coding sequence is TGTGCCAGCAGCTTATTAAAGACTAGCGTTTACGAGCAGTACTTC. It yields the protein CASSLLKTSVYEQYF. This rearrangement joins TRBV7-2 to TRBJ2-7; 8 bases align to TRBD2. In germline, CDR1 is SGHTA, CDR2 FQGNSA. The junction had 7 bases not matched to a gene; V was cut back by 2 bases and J by 4 bases. This CDR3 contains 15 residues.